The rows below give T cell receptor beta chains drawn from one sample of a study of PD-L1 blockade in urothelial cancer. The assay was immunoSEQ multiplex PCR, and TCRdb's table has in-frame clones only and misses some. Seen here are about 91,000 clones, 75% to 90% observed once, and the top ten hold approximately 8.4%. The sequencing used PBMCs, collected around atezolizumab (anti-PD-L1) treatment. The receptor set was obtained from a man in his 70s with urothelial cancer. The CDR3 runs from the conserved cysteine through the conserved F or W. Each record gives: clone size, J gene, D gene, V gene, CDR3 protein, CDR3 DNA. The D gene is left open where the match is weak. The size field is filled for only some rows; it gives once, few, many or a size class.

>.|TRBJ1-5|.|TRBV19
CASSGQTNQPQHF
TGTGCCAGTAGTGGCCAGACTAATCAGCCCCAGCATTTT
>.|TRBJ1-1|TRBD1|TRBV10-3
CATQPEGGSAEAFF
TGTGCCACCCAACCGGAAGGGGGCTCTGCTGAAGCTTTCTTT
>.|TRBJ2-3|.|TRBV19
CASSPTGGVRTDTQYF
TGTGCCAGTAGTCCCACAGGTGGGGTACGCACAGATACGCAGTATTTT
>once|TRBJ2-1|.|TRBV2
CANSPGLDNEQFF
TGTGCCAACAGCCCGGGACTCGACAATGAGCAGTTCTTC
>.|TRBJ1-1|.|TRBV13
CASSSFGGERFTEAFF
TGTGCCAGCAGCTCCTTTGGGGGCGAGAGGTTCACTGAAGCTTTCTTT
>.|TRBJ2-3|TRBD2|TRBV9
CASSPPGLAGGTDTQYF
TGTGCCAGCAGCCCACCGGGACTAGCGGGAGGAACAGATACGCAGTATTTT
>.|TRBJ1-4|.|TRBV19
CASSQGLASNRATNEKLFF
TGTGCCAGTAGTCAGGGCCTAGCGTCAAATCGTGCAACTAATGAAAAACTGTTTTTT
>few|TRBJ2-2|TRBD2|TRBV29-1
CSVEGLAVTGNTGELFF
TGCAGCGTTGAGGGACTAGCGGTAACGGGGAACACCGGGGAGCTGTTTTTT
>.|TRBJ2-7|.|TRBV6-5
CASSYRQGRRPYEQYF
TGTGCCAGCAGTTACAGGCAGGGGCGGCGACCCTACGAGCAGTACTTC
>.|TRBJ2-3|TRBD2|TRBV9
CASSVASGRKTDTQYF
TGTGCCAGCAGCGTAGCCAGCGGGAGGAAAACAGATACGCAGTATTTT
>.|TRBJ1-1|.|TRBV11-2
CASSQGRATEAFF
TGTGCCAGCAGCCAAGGGAGGGCCACTGAAGCTTTCTTT
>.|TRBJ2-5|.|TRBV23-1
CASSQSERRQGISRTQYF
TGCGCCAGCAGTCAATCGGAACGTCGGCAGGGGATATCCCGGACCCAGTACTTC
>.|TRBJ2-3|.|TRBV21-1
CASRGWASGIRYTDTQYF
.
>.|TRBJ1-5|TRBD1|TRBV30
CAWSVQGGGQPQHF
TGTGCCTGGAGTGTACAAGGGGGCGGCCAGCCCCAGCATTTT
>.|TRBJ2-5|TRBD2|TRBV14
CASSPLGTSGSGTQYF
TGTGCCAGCAGCCCGCTCGGGACTAGCGGATCGGGGACCCAGTACTTC
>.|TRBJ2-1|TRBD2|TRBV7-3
CASSLTGRVSYNEQFF
TGTGCCAGCAGCTTAACGGGGAGGGTCTCCTACAATGAGCAGTTCTTC
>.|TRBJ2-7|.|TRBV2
CASSGLAYEQYF
TGTGCCAGCAGTGGGCTAGCCTACGAGCAGTACTTC
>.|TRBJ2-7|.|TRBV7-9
CASSPRLVNEQYF
TGTGCCAGCAGCCCCCGACTAGTCAACGAGCAGTACTTC
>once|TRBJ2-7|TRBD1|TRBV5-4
CASSLRDRVSYEQYF
TGTGCCAGCAGCCTCCGGGACAGGGTCTCCTACGAGCAGTACTTC
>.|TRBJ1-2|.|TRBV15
CATSKGGTYGYTF
TGTGCCACCAGCAAGGGCGGGACCTATGGCTACACCTTC
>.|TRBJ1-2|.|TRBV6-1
CASSEEPGPYGYTF
TGTGCCAGCAGTGAAGAACCTGGGCCCTATGGCTACACCTTC
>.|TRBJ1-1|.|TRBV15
CATSRGLSGNTEAFF
TGTGCCACCAGCAGAGGCTTGTCGGGGAACACTGAAGCTTTCTTT
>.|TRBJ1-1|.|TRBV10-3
CATATGNTEAFF
TGTGCCACCGCGACAGGGAACACTGAAGCTTTCTTT
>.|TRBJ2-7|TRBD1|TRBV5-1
CASRGGQGLSYEQYF
TGCGCCAGCAGGGGGGGACAGGGACTCTCCTACGAGCAGTACTTC
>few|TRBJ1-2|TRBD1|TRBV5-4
CASSLGEGARGYTF
TGTGCCAGCAGCTTGGGCGAGGGGGCGCGAGGCTACACCTTC
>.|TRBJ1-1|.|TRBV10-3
CAISEEGPGTEAFF
TGTGCCATCAGTGAGGAGGGCCCGGGCACTGAAGCTTTCTTT
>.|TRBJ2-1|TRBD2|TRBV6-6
CASSPAGGPGNEQFF
TGTGCCAGCAGTCCCGCGGGGGGGCCGGGCAATGAGCAGTTCTTC
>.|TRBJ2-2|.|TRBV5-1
CASSLGGEVSGELFF
TGCGCCAGCAGCTTGGGCGGGGAAGTTTCCGGGGAGCTGTTTTTT
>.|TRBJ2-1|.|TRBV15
CATSRDLDEQFF
TGTGCCACCAGCAGAGATCTAGATGAGCAGTTCTTC
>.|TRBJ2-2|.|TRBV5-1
CASSLGHVDTGELFF
TGCGCCAGCAGCCTCGGACACGTCGACACCGGGGAGCTGTTTTTT
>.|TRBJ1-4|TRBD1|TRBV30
CAWSVGQGKVLFF
TGTGCCTGGAGTGTCGGACAGGGGAAGGTCCTGTTTTTT
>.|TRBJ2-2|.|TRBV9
CASSSVGGLTGELFF
TGTGCCAGCAGCTCTGTCGGGGGGCTCACCGGGGAGCTGTTTTTT
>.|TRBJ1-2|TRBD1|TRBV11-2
CASSPLIGQGGGYTF
TGTGCCAGCAGCCCTCTTATCGGACAGGGAGGGGGCTACACCTTC
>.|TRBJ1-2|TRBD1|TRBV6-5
CASSFGQGSYTF
TGTGCCAGCAGTTTCGGACAGGGGAGCTACACCTTC
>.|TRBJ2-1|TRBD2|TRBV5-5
CASRTSGGDYNEQFF
TGTGCCAGCAGGACGAGCGGGGGGGACTACAATGAGCAGTTCTTC
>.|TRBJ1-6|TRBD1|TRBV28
CASSLGQGGVEYNSPLHF
TGTGCCAGCAGTTTGGGACAGGGCGGGGTGGAATATAATTCACCCCTCCACTTT
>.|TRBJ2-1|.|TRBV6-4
CASRQQSSYNEQFF
TGTGCCAGCAGGCAACAAAGCTCCTACAATGAGCAGTTCTTC
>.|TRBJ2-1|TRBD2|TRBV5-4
CASSPSGVKQFF
TGTGCCAGCAGTCCTAGCGGTGTGAAGCAGTTCTTC
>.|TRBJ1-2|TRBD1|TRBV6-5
CASLWTGGASGYTF
TGTGCCAGCTTGTGGACAGGGGGCGCGAGTGGCTACACCTTC
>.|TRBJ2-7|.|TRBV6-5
CASSRGRGHEQYF
TGTGCCAGCAGTCGCGGCAGGGGACACGAGCAGTACTTC
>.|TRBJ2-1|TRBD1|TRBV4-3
CASSPERTGGGDEQFF
TGCGCCAGCAGCCCAGAGCGGACAGGGGGAGGCGATGAGCAGTTCTTC
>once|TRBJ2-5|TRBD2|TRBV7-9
CASSSYSGLAVTETQYF
TGTGCCAGCAGCTCGTACTCGGGACTAGCGGTGACGGAGACCCAGTACTTC
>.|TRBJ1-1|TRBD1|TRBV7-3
CASSPGQGRAEAFF
TGTGCCAGCAGCCCGGGACAGGGGCGAGCTGAAGCTTTCTTT
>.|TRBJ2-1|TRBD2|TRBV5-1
CASSLAGGRGSTLVSLRSYNEQFF
TGCGCCAGCAGCTTGGCCGGCGGGCGGGGGAGCACCCTCGTCAGCCTCCGCTCCTACAATGAGCAGTTCTTC
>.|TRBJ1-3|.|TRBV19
CASSTANEYASGNTIYF
TGTGCCAGTAGTACCGCTAATGAATATGCCTCTGGAAACACCATATATTTT
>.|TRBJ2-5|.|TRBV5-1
CASSLGTEGTKTQYF
TGCGCCAGCAGCTTGGGGACAGAGGGCACGAAGACCCAGTACTTC
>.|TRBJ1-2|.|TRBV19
CASTDPNPTGSNYGYTF
TGTGCCAGTACCGATCCGAACCCGACAGGATCTAACTATGGCTACACCTTC
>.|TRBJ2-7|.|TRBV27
CASSLGRIYEQYF
TGTGCCAGCAGTTTAGGCAGGATCTACGAGCAGTACTTC
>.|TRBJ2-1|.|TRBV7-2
CASSLNGALDYNEQFF
TGTGCCAGCAGCTTAAACGGAGCGTTAGACTACAATGAGCAGTTCTTC
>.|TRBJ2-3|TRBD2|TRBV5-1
CASSLGGVLGDTQYF
TGCGCCAGCAGCCTGGGGGGGGTCCTGGGGGATACGCAGTATTTT
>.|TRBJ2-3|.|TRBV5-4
CASSLAGSHSTDTQYF
TGTGCCAGCAGCTTGGCCGGGAGCCATAGCACAGATACGCAGTATTTT
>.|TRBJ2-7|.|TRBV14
CASSPTVLYEQYF
TGTGCCAGCAGCCCGACAGTACTCTACGAGCAGTACTTC
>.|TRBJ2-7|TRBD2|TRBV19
CASRPSGRSSYEQYF
TGTGCCAGTAGACCTAGCGGGAGGAGCTCCTACGAGCAGTACTTC
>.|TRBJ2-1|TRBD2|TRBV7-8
CASSSSGTRNNEQFF
TGTGCCAGCAGCAGTAGCGGGACAAGAAACAATGAGCAGTTCTTC
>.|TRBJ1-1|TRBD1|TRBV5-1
CASSSTGGANTEAFF
TGCGCCAGCAGCTCGACAGGGGGAGCGAACACTGAAGCTTTCTTT